This is a list of T cell receptor beta chains from one sample in a study of shared clonotypes between healthy human individuals. Clones were sequenced by immunoSEQ multiplex PCR, and TCRdb holds only the in-frame ones, with some missing. The data contain about 100,000 clones, about 66% of them seen just once; the ten biggest clones take up almost 25%. The material sequenced was memory CD8+ T cells sorted from blood. All receptors derive from a woman younger than 45 in good health. Both conserved end residues are part of each CDR3. Fields, in order: D gene, J gene, V gene, CDR3 length, clone size, CDR3 protein, CDR3 DNA. The D gene is left open where the match is weak. Some rows mark clone size as missing; the rest say once, few, many or name a class of expanded clone.

. | TRBJ2-1 | TRBV28 | 16 | . | CASSLLAGKPYNEQFF | TGTGCCAGCAGTTTACTCGCGGGGAAGCCCTACAATGAGCAGTTCTTC
TRBD2 | TRBJ2-2 | TRBV6-4 | 15 | . | CASSDLAGDRGELFF | TGTGCCAGCAGTGACCTAGCGGGAGATCGCGGGGAGCTGTTTTTT
TRBD2 | TRBJ2-1 | TRBV7-2 | 15 | few | CAILTGTSGSYEQFF | TGTGCCATCCTCACTGGGACTAGCGGGAGTTATGAGCAGTTCTTC
. | TRBJ1-2 | TRBV30 | 14 | . | CAWSGANLNYGYTF | TGTGCCTGGAGTGGCGCTAATCTTAACTATGGCTACACCTTC
. | TRBJ1-6 | TRBV19 | 16 | once | CASSMEVLIHNSPLHF | TGTGCCAGTAGTATGGAGGTCCTGATTCATAATTCACCCCTCCACTTT
TRBD1 | TRBJ1-5 | TRBV27 | 15 | . | CASSSQGAGNQPQHF | TGTGCCAGCAGTTCGCAGGGGGCTGGCAATCAGCCCCAGCATTTT
. | TRBJ1-1 | TRBV30 | 12 | . | CAWSVLDTEAFF | TGTGCCTGGAGTGTATTGGACACTGAAGCTTTCTTT
. | TRBJ2-1 | TRBV29-1 | 10 | many | CSVVVYEQFF | TGCAGCGTTGTGGTGTATGAGCAGTTCTTC
. | TRBJ1-1 | TRBV28 | 13 | . | CASSLMSGTEAFF | TGTGCCAGCAGTTTAATGTCGGGCACTGAAGCTTTCTTT
. | TRBJ1-3 | TRBV11-2 | 13 | . | CASSSDTGNTIYF | TGTGCCAGCAGCTCGGACACTGGAAACACCATATATTTT
TRBD1 | TRBJ2-5 | TRBV27 | 16 | . | CASSLLGQGLGETQYF | TGTGCCAGCAGTTTACTCGGACAGGGCTTGGGGGAGACCCAGTACTTC
. | TRBJ2-5 | TRBV15 | 13 | once | CATSRDGPETQYF | TGTGCCACCAGCAGAGATGGACCGGAGACCCAGTACTTC
. | TRBJ2-7 | TRBV6-5 | 13 | many | CASSSGTQYEQYF | TGTGCCAGCAGTTCCGGCACCCAATACGAGCAGTACTTC
. | TRBJ2-1 | TRBV5-4 | 12 | . | CASSWERYEQFF | TGTGCCAGCAGCTGGGAACGGTATGAGCAGTTCTTC
. | TRBJ2-7 | TRBV2 | 14 | . | CASSDRDSVYEQYF | TGTGCCAGCAGTGATCGAGACAGTGTCTACGAGCAGTACTTC
. | TRBJ2-3 | TRBV23-1 | 20 | . | CASSQFNQSVFREGPDTQYF | TGCGCCAGCAGTCAATTTAACCAGTCCGTATTTCGAGAGGGCCCAGATACGCAGTATTTT
TRBD1 | TRBJ1-3 | TRBV13 | 15 | . | CASTPVTGQSNTIYF | TGTGCCAGCACCCCTGTGACGGGACAGTCAAACACCATATATTTT
TRBD1 | TRBJ2-7 | TRBV4-1 | 15 | once | CASSQGRGISYEQYF | TGCGCCAGCAGCCAAGGCAGGGGGATCTCCTACGAGCAGTACTTC
. | TRBJ1-2 | TRBV7-9 | 13 | . | CASSLVRSYGYTF | TGTGCCAGCAGCTTAGTCCGCAGCTATGGCTACACCTTC
. | TRBJ2-7 | TRBV5-5 | 14 | . | CASSLVGATYEQYF | TGTGCCAGCAGCTTGGTAGGGGCCACCTACGAGCAGTACTTC
. | TRBJ2-1 | TRBV19 | 15 | . | CASNLEGSSYNEQFF | TGTGCCAGTAACCTTGAGGGTAGCTCCTACAATGAGCAGTTCTTC
. | TRBJ2-1 | TRBV29-1 | 12 | . | CSVPDSHNEQFF | TGCAGCGTTCCCGACAGCCACAATGAGCAGTTCTTC
. | TRBJ1-2 | TRBV7-3 | 13 | . | CASSPSNARGYTF | TGTGCCAGCAGTCCGTCCAACGCGAGAGGCTACACCTTC
. | TRBJ2-3 | TRBV19 | 16 | . | CASSIGGARSADTQYF | TGTGCCAGTAGTATCGGAGGGGCAAGGTCGGCAGATACGCAGTATTTT
TRBD1 | TRBJ2-7 | TRBV15 | 13 | . | CATSGDRGYEQYF | TGTGCCACCAGCGGGGACAGGGGATACGAGCAGTACTTC
. | TRBJ1-3 | TRBV5-4 | 16 | . | CASSDLSGVSGNTIYF | TGTGCCAGCAGCGACTTGTCAGGGGTCTCTGGAAACACCATATATTTT
. | TRBJ2-7 | TRBV7-8 | 13 | . | CASSLGTGYEQYF | TGTGCCAGCAGCTTAGGCACAGGCTACGAGCAGTACTTC
. | TRBJ2-1 | TRBV25-1 | 18 | . | CASSERNMGNTPYNEQFF | TGTGCCAGCAGCGAAAGAAATATGGGGAATACACCATACAATGAGCAGTTCTTC
TRBD2 | TRBJ2-1 | TRBV7-9 | 16 | few | CASSPRGGSAYNEQFF | TGTGCCAGTTCACCGCGAGGCGGGAGCGCCTACAATGAGCAGTTCTTC
. | TRBJ1-5 | TRBV28 | 12 | . | CASSLRGIFQHF | TGTGCCAGCAGTCTCCGTGGCATTTTCCAGCATTTT
TRBD2 | TRBJ2-1 | TRBV27 | 15 | . | CASSYLAGDGREQFF | TGTGCCAGCAGTTACCTAGCGGGAGATGGGAGGGAGCAGTTCTTC
. | TRBJ1-2 | TRBV10-3 | 12 | . | CAISEYGNGYTF | TGTGCCATCAGTGAGTACGGGAACGGCTACACCTTC
TRBD1 | TRBJ1-1 | TRBV6-5 | 15 | few | CASSNDRAWVTEAFF | TGTGCCAGCAGTAACGACAGGGCGTGGGTCACTGAAGCTTTCTTT
TRBD1 | TRBJ2-7 | TRBV19 | 17 | . | CASSMEGQATAMYEQYF | TGTGCCAGTAGTATGGAGGGACAGGCCACGGCCATGTACGAGCAGTACTTC
. | TRBJ1-2 | TRBV19 | 14 | . | CASNAGTPDRSYTF | TGTGCCAGTAACGCCGGGACCCCGGATCGAAGCTACACCTTC
TRBD2 | TRBJ2-1 | TRBV9 | 16 | . | CASSVVASGFYNEQFF | TGTGCCAGCAGCGTAGTGGCTAGCGGGTTCTACAATGAGCAGTTCTTC
TRBD2 | TRBJ2-1 | TRBV2 | 13 | once | CASKERGYNEQFF | TGTGCCAGCAAGGAGCGGGGTTACAATGAGCAGTTCTTC
. | TRBJ2-3 | TRBV28 | 16 | . | CASRSLREVSTDTQYF | TGTGCCAGCAGATCCCTAAGGGAGGTGAGCACAGATACGCAGTATTTT
TRBD2 | TRBJ2-7 | TRBV4-2 | 16 | . | CASSQVASGSFNEQYF | TGTGCCAGCAGCCAAGTTGCTAGCGGGAGTTTCAACGAGCAGTACTTC